The 27 T cell receptor beta chains presented below share a single source sample, sequenced in a study of cytomegalovirus exposure and HLA in healthy donors. It was with 60 Vbeta and 13 Jbeta primers that the PCR ran. The data were produced by immunoSEQ multiplex PCR, yet TCRdb's version contains in-frame clones alone and is incomplete. The repertoire holds about 160,000 clones, with approximately 88% as singletons. Sequenced sample: PBMCs. The receptors come from a woman under 30 in good health and CMV-seronegative.

The chain employs TRBV2 and TRBJ1-2, with TRBD1 matching over 7 bases. Germline assignment: CDR1 SNHLY and CDR2 FYNNEI. The V gene end was trimmed by 6 bases and the J gene end by 2 bases; junction bases not matched to a gene: 6. The CDR3 extends over 14 amino acids. DNA of the CDR3: TGTGCCAGCAGCCCCGAGGGACAGAACTATGGCTACACCTTC. This encodes CASSPEGQNYGYTF.

V usage is TRBV2 and J usage is TRBJ2-7, with D tentatively TRBD2 (6 bases). The V and J ends lost 6 bases and 1 base respectively, with 10 bases between them. CDR3 length: 13 residues. CDR1 and CDR2 (germline): SNHLY, FYNNEI. CDR3 loop: CASRVEGSYEQYF. As DNA, the CDR3 is TGTGCCAGCAGGGTGGAGGGGTCCTACGAGCAGTACTTC.

V usage is TRBV19 and J usage is TRBJ2-5, with 9 nucleotides matching TRBD2. This CDR3 region has 15 residues. V shed 6 bases and J 1 base; nucleotides not matched to a gene: 6. Germline V gene data show CDR1 as LNHDA and CDR2 as SQIVND (reference sequence). CDR3: CASRPGLARQETQYF. In nucleotides, the CDR3 is TGTGCCAGTAGACCTGGACTAGCGCGCCAAGAGACCCAGTACTTC.

The V gene is TRBV28, the J gene TRBJ1-2; 9 bases map to TRBD1. Germline CDR1 MDHEN, CDR2 SYDVKM. J was trimmed by 4 bases and V by 6 bases; bases with no gene match: 3. The CDR3 is 13 amino acids. The CDR3 sequence is CASSRDRAYGYTF. The CDR3 DNA reads TGTGCCAGCAGCCGGGACAGGGCCTATGGCTACACCTTC.

This clone has just a few counts. One end of the junction fails to match germline, which may point to a read error. The chain joins TRBV19 to TRBJ1-2, with D possibly matching TRBD1 (6 bases). Germline values: CDR1 LNHDA, CDR2 SQIVND (reference sequence). This CDR3 is 12 amino acids long. CDR3 bases: TGTGCCAGTACTACAGGGTACGAACGTCCATCCTTC. Residues: CASTTGYERPSF.

This chain uses TRBV18 with TRBJ1-3; D call uncertain. Germline CDR1 is KGHSH and CDR2 is LQKENI. There are 14 residues in the CDR3. V dropped 3 bases and J dropped 3 bases, with 9 bases sitting between them. CDR3 residues: CASSPDLNGNTIYF. The CDR3, as DNA: TGTGCCAGCTCACCGGACTTAAATGGAAACACCATATATTTT.

This chain joins TRBV9 and TRBJ2-3, with TRBD2 matching 9 bases. The CDR3 spans 15 residues. The germline CDR1 and CDR2 sequences are SGDLS and YYNGEE. V lost 3 bases to trimming and J lost 6 bases; unmatched junction nucleotides: 8. CDR3 loop: CASSGGGGAGDTQYF. Here the CDR3 DNA reads TGTGCCAGCAGCGGGGGCGGGGGGGCCGGGGATACGCAGTATTTT.

J is TRBJ2-7 and V is TRBV5-1; 8 nucleotides match TRBD2. V was pared by 0 bases and J by 4 bases, with 6 bases of the junction left unmatched. Germline CDR1 reads SGHRS; CDR2 reads YFSETQ. The CDR3 runs to 15 residues. The CDR3 is CASSLARGGGYEQYF. In DNA, the CDR3 is TGCGCCAGCAGCTTGGCCCGGGGGGGCGGGTACGAGCAGTACTTC.

This clone was counted a few times. This rearrangement joins TRBV5-1 to TRBJ2-1; 9 bases are a match to TRBD1. J was trimmed by 0 bases and V by 2 bases; bases with no gene match: 12. Germline-derived CDR1 and CDR2 are SGHRS and YFSETQ. The CDR3 sequence is 19 residues long. In nucleotides, the CDR3 is TGCGCCAGCAGCTTCCCTGAACGGACAGGGGTTAGCTCCTACAATGAGCAGTTCTTC. Its protein is CASSFPERTGVSSYNEQFF.

The chain links TRBV29-1 to TRBJ2-7, with D tentatively TRBD2 (5 bases). This CDR3 contains 12 residues. Per germline, CDR1 SQVTM and CDR2 ANQGSEA. Trimming shortened V by 5 bases and J by 3 bases, and 11 bases separated the two germline ends. The CDR3 reads CSVRVGNYEQYF. As DNA, the CDR3 is TGCAGCGTTCGGGTCGGGAACTACGAGCAGTACTTC.

The chain combines TRBV11-3 with TRBJ2-2; D is perhaps TRBD2 (5 bases). Germline CDR1 reads SGHNT; CDR2 reads YENEEA. CDR3 size: 14 residues. Trimming took 8 bases from V and 2 from J, leaving 12 bases between them. This CDR3 is CASRGQPNTGELFF. The CDR3 bases are TGTGCCAGCCGAGGGCAACCTAACACCGGGGAGCTGTTTTTT.

This clone has only a few counts. The V gene is TRBV28, the J gene TRBJ1-2, with D maybe TRBD1 (5 bases). This CDR3 is built from 12 residues. CDR1 and CDR2 from the germline V gene are MDHEN and SYDVKM. CDR3 sequence (DNA): TGTGTCGCGGCCCAGGGCACCTATGGCTACACCTTC. It yields the protein CVAAQGTYGYTF.

Worth noting for this clone: Germline and junction disagree at one end, which may indicate a read error. J is TRBJ2-7 and V is TRBV7-9; 7 positions match TRBD1. Looked up from germline, CDR1 is SEHNR and CDR2 is FQNEAQ (reference sequence). The CDR3 consists of 16 residues. This CDR3 is CSSSLEIGGASYEQYF. CDR3 sequence (DNA): TGTTCCAGCAGCTTAGAGATAGGGGGCGCGAGCTACGAGCAGTACTTC.

The gene calls are TRBV19 and TRBJ2-2; maybe TRBD2 (5 bases). The CDR3 runs 16 residues. Germline CDR1 reads LNHDA; CDR2 reads SQIVND (reference sequence). V gave up 6 bases and J gave up 9 bases, with 23 bases separating them. The CDR3 sequence is CASSTGSGRSVRELFF. DNA of the CDR3: TGTGCCAGTAGCACGGGGAGCGGCCGGAGTGTCCGGGAGCTGTTTTTT.

V is TRBV14 and J is TRBJ1-5; 10 bases fit TRBD1. V lost 4 bases, J lost 6 bases, and 3 bases stayed unmatched. Germline V gene data show CDR1 as SGHDN and CDR2 as FVKESK. The CDR3 runs to 14 residues. The CDR3 protein is CASSRQGASQPQHF. The CDR3 coding sequence is TGTGCCAGCAGCCGACAGGGGGCCTCTCAGCCCCAGCATTTT. Based on the CDR3 plus reference TRBV14 and TRBJ1-5, the full variable domain is EAGVTQFPSHSVIEKGQTVTLRCDPISGHDNLYWYRRVMGKEIKFLLHFVKESKQDESGMPNNRFLAERTGGTYSTLKVQPAELEDSGVYFCASSRQGASQPQHFGDGTRLSIL.

The rearrangement links TRBV5-1 to TRBJ2-2; D call uncertain. This CDR3 spans 14 amino acids. The germline CDR1 and CDR2 sequences are SGHRS and YFSETQ. V lost 6 bases and J lost 5, with 14 bases in between. The CDR3 spells CASTLSVTTGELFF. As DNA, the CDR3 is TGCGCCAGCACCCTCTCAGTCACAACCGGGGAGCTGTTTTTT.

The chain links TRBV7-8 to TRBJ1-5, with D possibly being TRBD1 (6 bases). The CDR3 extends over 14 amino acids. V was pared by 5 bases and J by 2 bases, with 10 bases between. Per the germline V gene, CDR1 is SGHVS and CDR2 is FQNEAQ. The CDR3, as DNA: TGTGCCAGCAGCCCCAGGACAGGCAATCAGCCCCAGCATTTT. It is translated as CASSPRTGNQPQHF.

V and J are TRBV7-7 and TRBJ1-3, with D hard to call. The germline V and J ends were trimmed by 2 bases and 0 bases, with 8 bases remaining between them. CDR3 size: 15 residues. Germline-derived CDR1 and CDR2 are SSHAT and FNYEAQ (reference sequence). This CDR3 is CASSLNGGSGNTIYF. For the CDR3, the DNA is TGTGCCAGCAGCTTAAATGGAGGCTCTGGAAACACCATATATTTT.

This clone came up once. The CDR3 nucleotides are TGCGCCAGCAGCTTGGTTGGGGCCCAGAGCTCTGGAAACACCATATATTTT. The encoded protein is CASSLVGAQSSGNTIYF. The chain recombines TRBV5-1 with TRBJ1-3, with D possibly being TRBD1 (5 bases). Germline V gene sequence: CDR1 SGHRS, CDR2 YFSETQ. Trimming cost V 0 bases and J 0 bases, with 13 bases left between them. The CDR3 has 17 residues. The full variable domain, its missing parts supplied by reference TRBV5-1 and TRBJ1-3, is KAGVTQTPRYLIKTRGQQVTLSCSPISGHRSVSWYQQTPGQGLQFLFEYFSETQRNKGNFPGRFSGRQFSNSRSEMNVSTLELGDSALYLCASSLVGAQSSGNTIYFGEGSWLTVV.

The chain carries TRBV5-1 and TRBJ2-3; 7 nucleotides match TRBD1. This CDR3 comprises 15 residues. Germline CDR1 and CDR2: SGHRS and YFSETQ. The V segment lost 4 bases and the J segment 1 base; nucleotides outside the gene matches: 6. The CDR3 nucleotides are TGCGCCAGCAGCCGCAGACAGGGAGGCACAGATACGCAGTATTTT. Its protein product is CASSRRQGGTDTQYF.

V gene TRBV30 combines with J gene TRBJ2-7; TRBD1 agrees at 8 bases. J lost 9 bases, V lost 5 bases, and 9 bases had no gene match. CDR3 length: 12 residues. CDR1 is GTSNPN, CDR2 SVGIG, per germline (reference sequence). The CDR3: CAWSAGGGGQYF. CDR3 DNA: TGTGCCTGGTCGGCAGGGGGCGGAGGGCAGTACTTC.

The gene calls are TRBV6-1 and TRBJ1-6, with a tentative D call TRBD1 (6 bases). CDR1 MNHNS and CDR2 SASEGT come from the germline V gene. Trimming took off 5 bases at V and 7 bases at J, with 15 bases between the two ends. This CDR3 spans 15 amino acids. The CDR3 bases are TGTGCCAGCAGTCCCCAACAGGGCTTCAATTCACCCCTCCACTTT. Its translation: CASSPQQGFNSPLHF.

The chain joins TRBV18 to TRBJ2-3, with D possibly matching TRBD2 (5 bases). The CDR3 contains 15 residues. Trimming took off 4 bases at V and 2 bases at J, with 13 bases between the two ends. Germline V gene lookup returns CDR1 KGHSH and CDR2 LQKENI. CDR3 sequence: CASSQESGPTDTQYF. CDR3 DNA sequence: TGTGCCAGCTCACAGGAAAGCGGACCCACAGATACGCAGTATTTT.

The V call is TRBV19, the J call TRBJ2-1; a possible D gene is TRBD2 (6 bases). V lost 5 bases and J 4 bases, leaving 18 bases between the germline ends. This CDR3 has 16 residues. Germline values: CDR1 LNHDA, CDR2 SQIVND (reference sequence). The CDR3, as DNA: TGTGCCAGTAGTCTCGGAGGGGTGTTCGGATACAATGAGCAGTTCTTC. Amino acid sequence: CASSLGGVFGYNEQFF.

This clone was seen a handful of times. The chain links TRBV5-1 to TRBJ1-2; TRBD1 is a possible D gene (6 bases). The V and J ends lost 7 bases and 0 bases respectively, with 16 bases between them. The CDR3 sequence is 15 residues long. Germline V gene lookup returns CDR1 SGHRS and CDR2 YFSETQ. The chain's CDR3 is CASQGTTSANYGYTF. The CDR3, as DNA: TGCGCCAGCCAGGGGACAACTTCTGCTAACTATGGCTACACCTTC.

This clone was counted once. This sequence joins TRBV30 and TRBJ1-1; no clear D. Germline CDR1 reads GTSNPN; CDR2 reads SVGIG (reference sequence). CDR3 length: 14 residues. Trimming took off 0 bases at V and 8 bases at J, with 16 bases between the two ends. The CDR3 bases are TGTGCCTGGAGTGTACAACTGCCAGGAACCGAAGCTTTCTTT. It encodes CAWSVQLPGTEAFF.

To note about this clone: Distinct nucleotide sequences in the sample also encode this CDR3. The gene calls are TRBV19 and TRBJ1-6, with D possibly matching TRBD1 (6 bases). Germline assignment: CDR1 LNHDA and CDR2 SQIVND (reference sequence). V was cut by 6 bases and J by 5 bases, with 20 bases left in between. CDR3 length: 17 amino acids. Here the CDR3 DNA reads TGTGCCAGTAGCACCCTCGACAGGAGAGACGATAATTCACCCCTCCACTTT. It specifies CASSTLDRRDDNSPLHF.